The 26 T cell receptor beta chains presented below share a single source sample, sequenced in a study of chemoradiotherapy in HPV16-positive cancers. This table comes from immunoSEQ multiplex PCR, and its TCRdb copy is limited to in-frame clones, with some not included. The repertoire includes approximately 58,000 clones, over 85% of them detected once, and 3% to 4% sits in the top ten. Specimen: blood, collected from a patient who underwent chemoradiotherapy. These receptors were taken from a human donor with HPV-associated anogenital cancer.

This chain uses TRBV15 with TRBJ1-1; no firm D call. The CDR3 runs to 12 residues. The V end lost 9 bases, the J end lost 2 bases, and 10 bases lay between the germline ends. Per germline, CDR1 LNHNV and CDR2 YYDKDF (reference sequence). CDR3 sequence reads: CATSGFNTEAFF. For the CDR3, the DNA is TGTGCCACTTCGGGTTTTAACACTGAAGCTTTCTTT.

This chain uses TRBV19 with TRBJ2-5; TRBD2 agrees at 15 bases. Germline-derived CDR1 and CDR2 are LNHDA and SQIVND (reference sequence). Trimming at V came to 6 bases and at J to 4 bases, leaving 3 bases not matched to a gene. This CDR3 contains 15 residues. For the CDR3, the DNA is TGTGCCAGTAGCCCGGGACTAGCGGGAGGAGAGACCCAGTACTTC. This sequence encodes CASSPGLAGGETQYF.

This clone was counted between two and nine times. This sample also contains other DNA sequences that code for the same CDR3. V usage is TRBV7-2 and J usage is TRBJ2-1; the D call may be TRBD1 or TRBD2 (5 bases each). The CDR3 is 15 residues long. Trimming left V 8 bases short and J 1 base short, with 15 bases between. Germline values: CDR1 SGHTA, CDR2 FQGNSA. CDR3 sequence: CASSGGDGSYNEQFF. The CDR3 nucleotides are TGTGCCAGCTCTGGGGGTGACGGGTCCTACAATGAGCAGTTCTTC.

The chain uses TRBV4-3 and TRBJ1-2, with D uncertain. The CDR3 loop spans 11 amino acids. V lost 2 bases, J lost 2 bases, and 0 bases lay in between. Germline V gives CDR1 LGHNA, CDR2 YSLEER. In DNA form, the CDR3 reads TGCGCCAGCAGCCAAAACTATGGCTACACCTTC. It codes for CASSQNYGYTF.

The chain recombines TRBV5-1 with TRBJ2-5, with a possible D match to TRBD2 (7 bases). The CDR3 covers 15 residues. Trimming left V 3 bases short and J 4 bases short, with 16 bases between. Germline V gene data show CDR1 as SGHRS and CDR2 as YFSETQ. CDR3 residues: CASSSPGRGGETQYF. CDR3 sequence (DNA): TGCGCCAGCAGCTCACCGGGAAGGGGGGGAGAGACCCAGTACTTC.

The chain employs TRBV7-2 and TRBJ2-1; D unresolved. The CDR3 contains 13 residues. Trimming left V 4 bases short and J 9 bases short, with 13 bases between. Germline-derived CDR1 and CDR2 are SGHTA and FQGNSA. The CDR3 spells CASSSPIVGEQFF. The CDR3 bases are TGTGCCAGCAGCTCGCCTATTGTGGGTGAGCAGTTCTTC.

V usage is TRBV19 and J usage is TRBJ1-1, with D maybe TRBD1 (6 bases). The V end was cut by 7 bases, the J end by 0 bases, with 12 bases between. The CDR3 is 14 amino acids. Germline V gene sequence: CDR1 LNHDA, CDR2 SQIVND (reference sequence). As DNA, the CDR3 is TGTGCCAGTACGGGGGGCGCGATGAACACTGAAGCTTTCTTT. Translation gives CASTGGAMNTEAFF.

The J gene is TRBJ2-2, the V gene TRBV2, with TRBD2 matching 8 bases. Per the germline V gene, CDR1 is SNHLY and CDR2 is FYNNEI. The CDR3 has 16 amino acids. Germline trimming cut 7 bases from V and 5 bases from J; bases unmatched to any gene: 12. CDR3 in amino acids: CASIAAVTSGTGELFF. CDR3 nucleotide sequence: TGTGCCAGCATAGCGGCGGTTACTAGCGGTACCGGGGAGCTGTTTTTT.

This chain joins TRBV4-3 and TRBJ2-1, with D possibly being TRBD1 (6 bases). V shed 2 bases and J shed 2 bases, with 19 bases lying between them. Germline V gene sequence: CDR1 LGHNA, CDR2 YSLEER. The CDR3 covers 18 residues. The CDR3 bases are TGCGCCAGCAGCCAACTGACAGGACGATGGGAAACCTACAATGAGCAGTTCTTC. It translates to CASSQLTGRWETYNEQFF.

The chain recombines TRBV4-1 with TRBJ1-4; TRBD1 aligns across 9 bases. V was clipped by 1 base and J by 5 bases; unmatched bases: 5. This CDR3 spans 16 amino acids. From germline, CDR1 is MGHRA and CDR2 YSYEKL. The CDR3 loop reads CASSQGNTGGNEKLFF. CDR3 DNA sequence: TGCGCCAGCAGCCAAGGGAACACAGGGGGCAATGAAAAACTGTTTTTT.

This clone has more than one count but fewer than ten. This chain links TRBV19 with TRBJ2-3; D perhaps matches TRBD2 (7 bases). Germline CDR1 reads LNHDA; CDR2 reads SQIVND (reference sequence). The CDR3 extends over 12 amino acids. The V end lost 5 bases, the J end lost 11 bases, and 14 bases lay between the germline ends. CDR3: CASSGGAGEQYF. DNA for the CDR3: TGTGCCAGTAGTGGGGGGGCAGGAGAGCAGTATTTT.

The chain is built from TRBV5-6 and TRBJ2-1; 11 bases are a match to TRBD2. With 4 bases clipped from V and 7 bases from J, the junction kept 7 bases outside the gene matches. Germline loops: CDR1 SGHDT, CDR2 YYEEEE. This CDR3 contains 15 residues. CDR3 in amino acids: CASSLPTSGTNEQFF. The CDR3 nucleotides read TGTGCCAGCAGCCTGCCGACTAGCGGGACTAATGAGCAGTTCTTC.

CDR3 in amino acids: CASSKTGKYTDTQYF. DNA of the CDR3: TGTGCCAGCAGTAAAACGGGGAAATACACAGATACGCAGTATTTT. The chain is built from TRBV6-5 and TRBJ2-3, with TRBD2 as a possible D gene (5 bases). The V and J ends lost 5 bases and 2 bases respectively, with 14 bases between them. This CDR3 comprises 15 residues. CDR1 and CDR2 from the germline V gene are MNHEY and SVGAGI.

The CDR3 region has the DNA TGTGCCAGCAGTTCCCCGCCGCCTCAGGGGACCTACGAGCAGTACTTC. Residues: CASSSPPPQGTYEQYF. The J gene is TRBJ2-7, the V gene TRBV27; D might be TRBD1 (6 bases). The V end lost 4 bases, the J end lost 2 bases, and 18 bases lay between the germline ends. Germline-derived CDR1 and CDR2 are MNHEY and SMNVEV (reference sequence). The CDR3 loop spans 16 amino acids.

The chain carries TRBV11-3 and TRBJ2-7, with 7 bases aligning to TRBD1. This CDR3 spans 13 amino acids. Germline V CDR1 and CDR2: SGHNT, YENEEA. Trimming took 2 bases from V and 5 from J; bases not matched to a gene: 3. The CDR3 bases are TGTGCCAGCAGCTTACCCGACAGGGACGAGCAGTACTTC. It yields the protein CASSLPDRDEQYF.

The V and J genes are TRBV4-3 and TRBJ2-7, with D possibly called TRBD1 or TRBD2 (5 bases each). Germline V CDR1 and CDR2: LGHNA, YSLEER. The CDR3 sequence is 15 residues long. V lost 1 base and J lost 6, with 16 bases in between. The CDR3 coding sequence is TGCGCCAGCAGCCAAGGATACTGGGACCCCGGCGAGCAGTACTTC. Translation: CASSQGYWDPGEQYF.

The V and J genes are TRBV29-1 and TRBJ1-1; D remains ambiguous. The V gene lost 4 bases and the J gene lost 0 bases, with 3 bases spanning the gap. The germline V gene has CDR1 SQVTM and CDR2 ANQGSEA. The CDR3 consists of 11 residues. The chain's CDR3 is CSVAVNTEAFF. CDR3 nucleotides: TGCAGCGTTGCAGTGAACACTGAAGCTTTCTTT.

CDR3 DNA: TGTGCCAGCACCCCCCCGGGTAGACAAATCTACGAGCAGTACTTC. Translating gives CASTPPGRQIYEQYF. The V and J genes are TRBV6-5 and TRBJ2-7; D gene ambiguous. CDR1 is MNHEY and CDR2 is SVGAGI in the germline V gene. The CDR3 runs 15 residues. V dropped 7 bases and J dropped 3 bases, with 19 bases sitting between them.

The sample holds a few counts of this clone. The gene calls are TRBV6-5 and TRBJ1-1; D is uncertain. CDR3 size: 16 residues. Looked up from germline, CDR1 is MNHEY and CDR2 is SVGAGI. Trimming left V 0 bases short and J 0 bases short, with 11 bases between. The CDR3 reads CASSYSKTYLNTEAFF. The CDR3 DNA reads TGTGCCAGCAGTTACTCGAAGACATATTTGAACACTGAAGCTTTCTTT.

The chain has TRBV11-3 and TRBJ2-1; 10 bases match TRBD2. The CDR3 is made up of 19 amino acids. Germline assignment: CDR1 SGHNT and CDR2 YENEEA. J was trimmed by 8 bases and V by 4 bases; bases with no gene match: 20. The CDR3 loop is CASSSGGGYLAGEGHEQFF. CDR3 coding DNA: TGTGCCAGCAGCTCGGGGGGTGGGTATCTAGCGGGAGAAGGCCATGAGCAGTTCTTC.

The chain carries TRBV11-3 and TRBJ2-1, with a possible D match to TRBD1 (6 bases). Germline V lookup: CDR1 SGHNT, CDR2 YENEEA. There are 15 residues in the CDR3. V lost 5 bases to trimming and J lost 8 bases, with 19 bases between them. The CDR3 sequence is CASSRGDRQADEQFF. The DNA of the CDR3 is TGTGCCAGCAGCCGTGGGGACCGACAGGCGGATGAGCAGTTCTTC.

This rearrangement joins TRBV7-7 to TRBJ2-5; maybe TRBD2 (6 bases). The V end was cut by 1 base, the J end by 5 bases, with 14 bases between. Germline CDR1 is SSHAT and CDR2 is FNYEAQ (reference sequence). The CDR3 loop spans 15 amino acids. CDR3 sequence reads: CASSLVRGFGETQYF. CDR3 DNA sequence: TGTGCCAGCAGCTTAGTCCGGGGGTTCGGGGAGACCCAGTACTTC.

The CDR3: CAWAGTGNLETQYF. Written as DNA, the CDR3 is TGTGCCTGGGCCGGGACAGGGAATTTGGAGACCCAGTACTTC. The chain joins TRBV30 to TRBJ2-5, with TRBD1 matching over 9 bases. V lost 5 bases, J lost 5 bases, and 9 bases stayed unmatched. The CDR3 runs to 14 residues. From germline, CDR1 is GTSNPN and CDR2 SVGIG (reference sequence).

The chain carries TRBV5-1 and TRBJ1-6; TRBD1 might be the D (5 bases). This CDR3 is 15 amino acids long. Germline V CDR1 and CDR2: SGHRS, YFSETQ. V dropped 4 bases and J dropped 6 bases, with 14 bases sitting between them. The CDR3 nucleotides read TGCGCCAGCAGCCTCCCCGGGACTGCTAATTCACCCCTCCACTTT. Translating it yields CASSLPGTANSPLHF.

Only one count was recorded for this clone. The rearrangement uses TRBV30 and TRBJ2-7; 9 nucleotides align to TRBD1. Germline loops: CDR1 GTSNPN, CDR2 SVGIG (reference sequence). The CDR3 extends over 12 amino acids. The trim removed 5 bases at V and 4 bases at J, leaving 3 bases unmatched. The CDR3 sequence is CAWRDRDYEQYF. CDR3 nucleotides: TGTGCCTGGCGGGACAGGGATTACGAGCAGTACTTC.

This clone was observed a handful of times. The chain employs TRBV5-1 and TRBJ1-5; the D is unclear. This CDR3 is 13 amino acids long. V was shortened by 2 bases and J by 2 bases, with 5 bases between the two germline ends. Germline V lookup: CDR1 SGHRS, CDR2 YFSETQ. CDR3 sequence: CASSFGGNQPQHF. Here the CDR3 DNA reads TGCGCCAGCAGCTTCGGCGGCAATCAGCCCCAGCATTTT.